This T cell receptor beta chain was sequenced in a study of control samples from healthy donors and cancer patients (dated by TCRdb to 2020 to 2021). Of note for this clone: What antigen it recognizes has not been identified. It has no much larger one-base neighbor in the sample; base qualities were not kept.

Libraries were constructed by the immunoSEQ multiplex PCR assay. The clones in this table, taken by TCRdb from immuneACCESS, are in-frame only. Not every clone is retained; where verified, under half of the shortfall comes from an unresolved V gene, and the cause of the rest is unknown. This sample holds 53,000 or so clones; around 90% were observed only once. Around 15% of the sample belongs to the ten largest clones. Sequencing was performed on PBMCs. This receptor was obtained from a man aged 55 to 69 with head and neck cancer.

The nucleotide sequence reads as follows: TGTGCCAGCAGCCCAACGGACAGGGGAGGCGGCTACACCTTC. The translation is CASSPTDRGGGYTF. Here the chain combines TRBV3-1 (or the pseudogene TRBV3-2) and TRBJ1-2; 9 of the junction bases match TRBD1. V has 4 bases trimmed and J has 8 bases trimmed; junction bases matching no gene number 8. As encoded in the germline V gene (reference sequence), CDR1 is LGHDT while CDR2 is YNNKEL. Measured from the cysteine to the phenylalanine, the CDR3 is 14 residues long. The DNA shown is the 42-base CDR3, in frame from base 1.